The 27 T cell receptor beta chains given below trace back to one sample, sequenced in a study of blood T cells in healthy people across ages. A J-beta primer mix and a sample-barcoded 5' primer were used in a second PCR of about 7 to 12 cycles. TCRdb analysed the 5' RACE reads with MiXCR anew, one entry per CDR3 protein. The repertoire holds 1.5 million to 2 million distinct CDR3 sequences, 35% to 50% seen once, with approximately 22% in the top ten. Specimen: blood. These receptors originate from a human donor in good health.

The CDR3 loop reads CSVDRPAYGYTF. CDR3 nucleotide sequence: TGCAGCGTTGACAGGCCGGCCTATGGCTACACCTTC. This sequence joins TRBV29-1 and TRBJ1-2; no clear D gene. Germline CDR1 is SQVTM and CDR2 is ANQGSEA. The CDR3 runs to 12 residues. Deletions cut 3 bases from V and 4 bases from J, with 9 bases between.

The chain couples TRBV5-6 to TRBJ1-2; D gene unclear. Germline assignment: CDR1 SGHDT and CDR2 YYEEEE. CDR3 size: 12 residues. Trimming left V 4 bases short and J 5 bases short, with 9 bases between. CDR3 nucleotides: TGTGCCAGCAGCACCACCTTATATGGCTACACCTTC. The encoded protein is CASSTTLYGYTF. Looking up the rest from reference TRBV5-6 and TRBJ1-2 gives the full variable domain: DAGVTQSPTHLIKTRGQQVTLRCSPKSGHDTVSWYQQALGQGPQFIFQYYEEEERQRGNFPDRFSGHQFPNYSSELNVNALLLGDSALYLCASSTTLYGYTFGSGTRLTVV.

The sample holds a few counts of this clonotype. This chain connects TRBV20-1 to TRBJ1-5; D not resolved. The V end was cut by 4 bases, the J end by 4 bases, with 11 bases between. This CDR3 is built from 13 residues. CDR1 is DFQATT and CDR2 is SNEGSKA in the germline V gene (reference sequence). CDR3 sequence (DNA): TGCAGTGCTAAGAGGACGGGGAATCAGCCCCAGCATTTT. The encoded protein is CSAKRTGNQPQHF.

This rearrangement joins TRBV29-1 to TRBJ2-1, with a tentative D call TRBD1 (6 bases). The V end lost 7 bases, the J end lost 5 bases, and 12 bases lay between the germline ends. Germline V gene data show CDR1 as SQVTM and CDR2 as ANQGSEA. The CDR3 covers 12 residues. The CDR3 sequence is CSESDRNNEQFF. CDR3 nucleotides: TGCAGCGAATCGGACAGAAACAATGAGCAGTTCTTC.

As concerns this clonotype: A clone one base away is much larger, so this may be a read error. The rearrangement joins TRBV12-3 or TRBV12-4 to TRBJ2-1; 10 bases map to TRBD2. This CDR3 contains 15 residues. J lost 13 bases, V lost 4 bases, and 13 bases had no gene match. CDR3: CASSSHSGGRETQFF. Written as DNA, the CDR3 is TGTGCCAGCAGTTCCCATAGCGGGGGGCGAGAGACCCAGTTCTTC.

Worth noting for this clonotype: A read error is likely, as this CDR3 ends without the conserved phenylalanine or tryptophan. The V call is TRBV6-6, the J call TRBJ1-4; tentative D call: TRBD1 (6 bases). The CDR3 is 16 residues long. Germline CDR1 and CDR2: MNHNY and SVGAGI (reference sequence). Here the CDR3 DNA reads TGTGCCAGCAGTTCCCCCAACAGGGAACCTAATGAAGAACTGTTTTTG. Amino acids: CASSSPNREPNEELFL.

The rearrangement joins TRBV5-1 to TRBJ2-1; D is unclear. Germline V gives CDR1 SGHRS, CDR2 YFSETQ. Trimming took 0 bases from V and 3 from J, leaving 10 bases between them. This CDR3 contains 15 residues. This CDR3 reads CASSLESSYYNEQFF. CDR3 bases: TGCGCCAGCAGCTTGGAGTCTAGTTACTACAATGAGCAGTTCTTC.

The chain couples TRBV5-1 to TRBJ2-5, with D hard to call. The germline V and J ends were trimmed by 6 bases and 2 bases, with 14 bases remaining between them. The CDR3 is 14 amino acids. Germline values: CDR1 SGHRS, CDR2 YFSETQ. CDR3: CASTVFGPQETQYF. In DNA, the CDR3 is TGCGCCAGCACCGTCTTTGGGCCTCAAGAGACCCAGTACTTC.

This clonotype turned up a few times. This chain joins TRBV6-1 and TRBJ2-7; 12 positions match TRBD1. Germline trimming cut 8 bases from V and 6 bases from J; bases unmatched to any gene: 8. Germline V CDR1 and CDR2: MNHNS, SASEGT. The CDR3 covers 14 residues. The CDR3 coding sequence is TGTGCCAGCCGCCCGGGACAGGGGGCTGTCGAGCAGTACTTC. Translating gives CASRPGQGAVEQYF.

This clonotype was counted a few times. The chain combines TRBV5-1 with TRBJ1-5, with 8 bases matching TRBD1. The CDR3 spans 16 residues. With V trimmed by 4 bases and J by 2 bases, 8 bases remained unmatched. In germline, CDR1 is SGHRS, CDR2 YFSETQ. The CDR3 region is CASSIGPGQGNQPQHF. The CDR3 DNA reads TGCGCCAGCAGCATCGGACCGGGACAGGGCAATCAGCCCCAGCATTTT.

This clonotype was seen only once. One end of the junction does not line up with germline, which may come from a read error. The V call is TRBV2, the J call TRBJ2-5; unclear D gene. The CDR3 consists of 10 residues. Germline V gene data show CDR1 as SNHLY and CDR2 as FYNNEI. CDR3 sequence reads: CASREEIQYF. As DNA, the CDR3 is TGTGCCAGCAGGGAAGAGATCCAGTACTTC. Using reference TRBV2 and TRBJ2-5 for the parts outside the CDR3, the full variable domain is EPEVTQTPSHQVTQMGQEVILRCVPISNHLYFYWYRQILGQKVEFLVSFYNNEISEKSEIFDDQFSVERPDGSNFTLKIRSTKLEDSAMYFCASREEIQYFGPGTRLLVL.

This clonotype turned up a few times. The V gene is TRBV20-1, the J gene TRBJ2-7; D could derive from TRBD1 or TRBD2 (5 bases each). Germline CDR1 reads DFQATT; CDR2 reads SNEGSKA (reference sequence). This CDR3 spans 16 amino acids. Trimming pared 0 bases from V and 2 bases from J, leaving 17 bases between. CDR3 sequence reads: CSARDPGTSEPYEQYF. DNA for the CDR3: TGCAGTGCTAGAGATCCTGGGACGTCAGAACCCTACGAGCAGTACTTC.

This clonotype was seen only a few times. This chain uses TRBV7-2 with TRBJ2-3, with 9 bases matching TRBD2. V lost 3 bases to trimming and J lost 3 bases; unmatched junction nucleotides: 4. The CDR3 is 15 amino acids. Germline assignment: CDR1 SGHTA and CDR2 FQGNSA. This CDR3 reads CASSLGGGETDTQYF. The CDR3 DNA follows: TGTGCCAGCAGCTTGGGCGGGGGGGAGACAGATACGCAGTATTTT.

The J gene is TRBJ2-1, the V gene TRBV7-2; TRBD2 matches at 8 bases. CDR1 SGHTA and CDR2 FQGNSA come from the germline V gene. The CDR3 sequence is 16 residues long. With V trimmed by 2 bases and J by 8 bases, 11 bases remained unmatched. The CDR3 region has the DNA TGTGCCAGCAGCTTAACTCGGGGGGGCGGTATCGATGAGCAGTTCTTC. Translated, it gives CASSLTRGGGIDEQFF.

This clonotype was seen a few times. The chain carries TRBV6-6 and TRBJ2-3, with TRBD1 as a possible D gene (5 bases). The germline gives CDR1 MNHNY, CDR2 SVGAGI (reference sequence). Deletions cut 0 bases from V and 12 bases from J, with 19 bases between. CDR3 length: 15 residues. The CDR3 DNA follows: TGTGCCAGCAGTTACTCAAGGGGCCGGCTCGTTTCTCAGTATTTT. It translates to CASSYSRGRLVSQYF.

Written as DNA, the CDR3 is TGCGCCAGCTCAACACAGGGGACGAACACTGAAGCTTTCTTT. Protein product: CASSTQGTNTEAFF. The chain carries TRBV5-1 and TRBJ1-1, with 7 bases that match TRBD1. Germline-derived CDR1 and CDR2 are SGHRS and YFSETQ. The CDR3 runs to 14 residues. The junction had 7 bases not matched to a gene; V was cut back by 7 bases and J by 1 base.

This clonotype was detected many times. CDR3 in amino acids: CASSLSAGEQFF. The CDR3 region has the DNA TGTGCCAGCAGTCTCTCTGCGGGGGAGCAGTTCTTC. This chain uses TRBV2 with TRBJ2-1; the D gene is possibly TRBD2 (6 bases). The CDR3 length is 12 residues. Per germline, CDR1 SNHLY and CDR2 FYNNEI. Trimming took off 5 bases at V and 10 bases at J, with 12 bases between the two ends.

The V and J genes are TRBV13 and TRBJ2-3; D is possibly TRBD2 (6 bases). V lost 0 bases and J 3 bases, leaving 10 bases between the germline ends. This CDR3 has 15 amino acids. Germline-derived CDR1 and CDR2 are PRHDT and FYEKMQ (reference sequence). CDR3 sequence: CASSLGGRRTDTQYF. The CDR3 bases are TGTGCCAGCAGCTTAGGGGGGAGGAGGACAGATACGCAGTATTTT.

The chain has TRBV12-3 or TRBV12-4 and TRBJ2-1; D is uncertain. This CDR3 region has 13 residues. V dropped 7 bases and J dropped 9 bases, with 16 bases sitting between them. CDR3: CASTRGPPGEQFF. CDR3 nucleotides: TGTGCCAGCACCCGAGGACCACCGGGTGAGCAGTTCTTC.

Only a few counts were recorded for this clonotype. The rearrangement uses TRBV6-5 and TRBJ2-7, with D perhaps TRBD1 or TRBD2 (5 bases each). This CDR3 is built from 15 residues. Germline loops: CDR1 MNHEY, CDR2 SVGAGI. Trimming shortened V by 2 bases and J by 0 bases, and 11 bases separated the two germline ends. CDR3 nucleotides: TGTGCCAGCAGTTACGGGACGCTTAGCTCCTACGAGCAGTACTTC. This encodes CASSYGTLSSYEQYF.

V usage is TRBV12-3 or TRBV12-4 and J usage is TRBJ1-1, with 8 bases fitting TRBD1. V lost 3 bases to trimming and J lost 5 bases; unmatched junction nucleotides: 8. The CDR3 has 15 amino acids. CDR3 bases: TGTGCCAGCAGTTTGGGCAGGGGGCGGAGTACTGAAGCTTTCTTT. Residues: CASSLGRGRSTEAFF.

The chain carries TRBV20-1 and TRBJ1-5; TRBD1 aligns across 7 bases. CDR1 and CDR2 from the germline V gene are DFQATT and SNEGSKA (reference sequence). The CDR3 runs to 14 residues. The V segment lost 6 bases and the J segment 2 bases; nucleotides outside the gene matches: 7. CDR3 DNA: TGCAGTGCCATCCCCGGACAGGGCAATCAGCCCCAGCATTTT. Its protein product is CSAIPGQGNQPQHF.

This clonotype has a handful of counts. The chain joins TRBV7-2 to TRBJ2-1; D is undetermined. V lost 1 base, J lost 10 bases, and 11 bases lay in between. This CDR3 spans 13 amino acids. Germline lookup yields CDR1 SGHTA and CDR2 FQGNSA. CDR3 nucleotides: TGTGCCAGCAGCTTAGATGCGCTCCGAGAGCAGTTCTTC. Its protein is CASSLDALREQFF.

In its sample, this clonotype was seen a few times. The V call is TRBV7-9, the J call TRBJ1-4; D is unclear. The V end was cut by 2 bases, the J end by 6 bases, with 16 bases between. CDR1 is SEHNR, CDR2 FQNEAQ, per germline (reference sequence). This CDR3 contains 16 residues. The CDR3 DNA sequence: TGTGCCAGCAGCTTATTAAGGATGACCGGGGATGAAAAACTGTTTTTT. Translating gives CASSLLRMTGDEKLFF.

The chain couples TRBV7-9 to TRBJ2-7, with a possible D match to TRBD1 (6 bases). The V end lost 5 bases, the J end lost 7 bases, and 18 bases lay between the germline ends. This CDR3 comprises 14 residues. Per the germline V gene, CDR1 is SEHNR and CDR2 is FQNEAQ (reference sequence). CDR3 loop: CASSRTVLVGEQYF. In DNA form, the CDR3 reads TGTGCCAGCAGCCGGACAGTGTTAGTCGGTGAGCAGTACTTC. Supplemented by reference TRBV7-9 and TRBJ2-7, the full variable domain reads DTGVSQNPRHKITKRGQNVTFRCDPISEHNRLYWYRQTLGQGPEFLTYFQNEAQLEKSRLLSDRFSAERPKGSFSTLEIQRTEQGDSAMYLCASSRTVLVGEQYFGPGTRLTVT.

This clonotype showed up just a few times. The genes are TRBV29-1 and TRBJ1-2; D unclear. Germline V lookup: CDR1 SQVTM, CDR2 ANQGSEA. V was clipped by 5 bases and J by 5 bases, with 15 bases between them. The CDR3 is made up of 13 amino acids. This CDR3 is CSVHPSEGYGYTF. The CDR3 nucleotides are TGCAGCGTTCATCCATCGGAGGGTTATGGCTACACCTTC. The full variable domain, rest sourced from reference TRBV29-1 and TRBJ1-2, is SAVISQKPSRDICQRGTSLTIQCQVDSQVTMMFWYRQQPGQSLTLIATANQGSEATYESGFVIDKFPISRPNLTFSTLTVSNMSPEDSSIYLCSVHPSEGYGYTFGSGTRLTVV.

This clonotype was detected a few times. CDR3 loop: CASSVEYPGVKQFF. The CDR3 DNA sequence: TGTGCCAGCAGTGTGGAATACCCAGGGGTGAAGCAGTTCTTC. The V and J genes are TRBV6-1 and TRBJ2-1, with D maybe TRBD1 (6 bases). In germline, CDR1 is MNHNS, CDR2 SASEGT. Trimming removed 4 bases from V and 11 bases from J, with 18 bases in between. The CDR3 consists of 14 residues.